The present entry profiles one TCR beta chain with its context. The length of the CDR3 is 15 residues. The V gene end was trimmed by 6 bases and the J gene end by 3 bases; junction bases not matched to a gene: 10. In germline, CDR1 is LGHNA, CDR2 YSLEER. This record belongs to a study of OX40 agonist ivuxolimab in advanced cancers. Across the study: Participants averaged about 66 years of age (range 23 to 79) and were roughly 83% male.

Profiled with immunoSEQ multiplex PCR; TCRdb holds only in-frame clones, not every one. Of 55,000 to 60,000 clones in the sample, about 93% were seen once. V usage is TRBV4-3 and J usage is TRBJ1-2; 7 bases are a match to TRBD1. The clonotype was recovered from an adult with an advanced solid tumor such as melanoma, head and neck, liver or kidney cancer. The source material was CD4+ or CD8+ T cells sorted from blood, sampled in a trial of the OX40 agonist ivuxolimab. The CDR3 coding sequence is TGCGCCAGCAGTTCCGGAACAGGGGTCGACTATGGCTACACCTTC. Its protein product is CASSSGTGVDYGYTF.